This is a list of T cell receptor beta chains from one sample in a study of identical twins. TCRdb re-called the 5' RACE reads with MiXCR, one entry per CDR3 protein. The sample has about 200,000 distinct CDR3 sequences; about 7.5% are singletons. This sample also belongs to another study, concerning yellow fever vaccine responses in identical twins.

Sample: memory (CD45RO+) T cells sorted from blood. The receptors originated from a woman aged 18-29 years in good health. Each CDR3 is given with its conserved first and last residue. The D gene is left open where the match is weak. Part of the rows lack a size; the others show once, few, many or a class for expanded clones.

CDR3nt | CDR3aa | d_gene | j_gene | v_gene | abundance
TGCAGTGCTAAGACTCGGGTTATGCAGACCCAGTACTTC | CSAKTRVMQTQYF | - | TRBJ2-5 | TRBV20-1 | few
TGTGCCAGCAGCAAAGCGCTCCGGAGGGTAGGAGAGACCCAGTACTTC | CASSKALRRVGETQYF | - | TRBJ2-5 | TRBV21-1 | many
TGCGCCAGCAGCCCATACGGGGGTTGGGAGCAGTACTTC | CASSPYGGWEQYF | - | TRBJ2-7 | TRBV4-3 | few
TGCAGTGCTCTCGGAGCTAGCGGGAGGGGGGATACGCAGTATTTT | CSALGASGRGDTQYF | TRBD2 | TRBJ2-3 | TRBV20-1 | many
TGTGCCAGCAGCCAAGATCGGGGGGGCCAAGAGACCCAGTACTTC | CASSQDRGGQETQYF | TRBD2 | TRBJ2-5 | TRBV4-2 | medium-sized
TGCGCCAGCAGCGCACAGACAGATACGCAGTATTTT | CASSAQTDTQYF | - | TRBJ2-3 | TRBV5-1 | many
TGCAGTGCGCCAACGGGACTAGCGGGAGTATCCTACAATGAGCAGTTCTTC | CSAPTGLAGVSYNEQFF | TRBD2 | TRBJ2-1 | TRBV20-1 | -
TGTGCCTGGTCCAGCGGGAGGGCCTACAATGAGCAGTTCTTC | CAWSSGRAYNEQFF | TRBD2 | TRBJ2-1 | TRBV30 | -
TGTGCCAGCAGCTTGTCAGCGGGAGCTAAAGAGCAGTACTTC | CASSLSAGAKEQYF | TRBD2 | TRBJ2-7 | TRBV7-9 | many
TGTGCCAGCAGCTTTCGAGGCGGGGGGTACAATGAGCAGTTCTTC | CASSFRGGGYNEQFF | TRBD2 | TRBJ2-1 | TRBV11-2 | many